This TCR beta chain emerged from a study of T cell changes during pregnancy in multiple sclerosis. Data came from immunoSEQ multiplex PCR; TCRdb stores just in-frame clones and leaves some out. Counted here are tens of thousands of clones, roughly 88% occurring once; the ten biggest clones make up around a tenth. The sample here was peripheral blood, taken after pregnancy. This receptor was taken from a female donor in good health, enrolled as a control in a pregnancy study.

The CDR3, as DNA: TGTGCCACCAGCTTCCTGTTAACACGGACAACCATGAACACTGAAGCTTTCTTT. Translation: CATSFLLTRTTMNTEAFF. The chain has TRBV15 and TRBJ1-1, with TRBD1 as a possible D gene (5 bases). Germline lookup yields CDR1 LNHNV and CDR2 YYDKDF (reference sequence). There are 18 residues in the CDR3. Trimming stripped 5 bases from V and 0 bases from J, with 22 bases between.